The clone carrying this T cell receptor beta chain was counted many times. The sample's time point: after trial treatment. Treatment meaning: LDRT plus nivolumab, ipilimumab, low-dose cyclophosphamide and aspirin (RACIN trial). These data come from a study of low-dose radiotherapy and immunotherapy resistance in tumors. About the research overall: Cohort 1 was given 0.5 Gy fractions every 2 weeks, 6.5 Gy in total. Fractions of 1 Gy went to Cohort 2 every two weeks, for 13 Gy over 26 weeks. The patients were given nivolumab 240 mg every two weeks and ipilimumab 1 mg/kg every six weeks, through an intravenous route.

Alpha and beta chains were covered, as first-strand cDNA relied on TRAV- and TRBV-specific primers. Both a constant-region primer and a V-primer adapter served to amplify TCRs across 20 PCR cycles. TCRdb independently ran MiXCR on the reads; one entry per CDR3 protein. Here the sample spans just over 90,000 distinct CDR3 sequences, less than 25% being singletons. The CDR3 totals 14 residues. Unmatched junction bases numbered 2, after V lost 1 base and J lost 5 bases. Looked up from germline, CDR1 is SGHTA and CDR2 is FQGNSA. The clonotype comes from a female donor with ovarian cancer. The chain couples TRBV7-2 to TRBJ2-1, with TRBD2 identical over 7 bases. The material was PBMCs, obtained after low-dose radiotherapy plus immunotherapy. The CDR3 sequence: CASSLERGHNEQFF. In nucleotides, the CDR3 is TGTGCCAGCAGCTTAGAGCGGGGCCACAATGAGCAGTTCTTC.